The present T cell receptor (beta chain) was sequenced within a study of blood T cell repertoires in COVID-19. On the study more broadly: COVID-19 samples collected from the United States, Italy and Spain covered acute and convalescent phases. T cells, B-cell-depleted T cells, or PBMCs provided the cDNA or gDNA that served as material.

The CDR3 totals 12 residues. In germline, CDR1 is SGDLS, CDR2 YYNGEE. V lost 3 bases, J lost 5 bases, and 8 bases lay in between. Source study methods: Reference gene primer amplification in the assay estimated nucleated cell counts. TCRdb's copy holds only in-frame clones and misses some; the assay was immunoSEQ multiplex PCR. V, J and clone size are taken as reported in that table, and D and trimming were inferred from the DNA itself. The sample gives roughly 60,000 clones, roughly 90% of which show up once; around 3.6% is in the top ten. The sequence was obtained from a human donor in a cohort sampled during active COVID-19. The J gene is TRBJ1-2, the V gene TRBV9, with D maybe TRBD1 (6 bases). Source material: peripheral blood. The chain's CDR3 is CASSAGQYGYTF. The DNA for the CDR3 is TGTGCCAGCAGCGCCGGACAGTATGGCTACACCTTC.